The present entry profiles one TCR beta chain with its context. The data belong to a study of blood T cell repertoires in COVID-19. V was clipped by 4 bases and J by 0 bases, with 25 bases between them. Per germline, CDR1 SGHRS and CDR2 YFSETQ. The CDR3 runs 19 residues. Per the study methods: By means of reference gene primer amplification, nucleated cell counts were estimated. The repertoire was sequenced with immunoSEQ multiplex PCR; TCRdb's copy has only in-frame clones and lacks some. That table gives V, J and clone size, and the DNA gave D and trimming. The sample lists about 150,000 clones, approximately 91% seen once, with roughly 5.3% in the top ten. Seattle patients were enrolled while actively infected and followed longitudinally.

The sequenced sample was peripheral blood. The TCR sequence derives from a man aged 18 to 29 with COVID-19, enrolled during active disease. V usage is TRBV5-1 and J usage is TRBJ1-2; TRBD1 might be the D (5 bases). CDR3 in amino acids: CASSPARDGGLPSNYGYTF. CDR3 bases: TGCGCCAGCAGCCCCGCCCGGGACGGCGGACTACCCTCTAACTATGGCTACACCTTC. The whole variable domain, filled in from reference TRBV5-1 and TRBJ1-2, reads KAGVTQTPRYLIKTRGQQVTLSCSPISGHRSVSWYQQTPGQGLQFLFEYFSETQRNKGNFPGRFSGRQFSNSRSEMNVSTLELGDSALYLCASSPARDGGLPSNYGYTFGSGTRLTVV.